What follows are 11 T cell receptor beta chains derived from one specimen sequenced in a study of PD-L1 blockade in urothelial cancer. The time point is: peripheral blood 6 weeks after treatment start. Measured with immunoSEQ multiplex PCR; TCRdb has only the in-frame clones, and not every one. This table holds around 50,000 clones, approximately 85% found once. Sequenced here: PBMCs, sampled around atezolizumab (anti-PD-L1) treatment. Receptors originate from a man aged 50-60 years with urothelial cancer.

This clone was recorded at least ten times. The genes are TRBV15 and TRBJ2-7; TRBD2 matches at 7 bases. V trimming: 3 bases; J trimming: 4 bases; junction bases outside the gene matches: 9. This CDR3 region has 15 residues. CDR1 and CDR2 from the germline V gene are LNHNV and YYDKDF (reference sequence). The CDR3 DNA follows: TGTGCCACCAGCAGGGAAGTAGCGGGCCCTTACGAGCAGTACTTC. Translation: CATSREVAGPYEQYF. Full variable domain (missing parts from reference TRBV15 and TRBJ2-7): DAMVIQNPRYQVTQFGKPVTLSCSQTLNHNVMYWYQQKSSQAPKLLFHYYDKDFNNEADTPDNFQSRRPNTSFCFLDIRSPGLGDTAMYLCATSREVAGPYEQYFGPGTRLTVT.

CDR3: CAISESGGETQYF. The CDR3, as DNA: TGTGCCATCAGTGAGTCAGGAGGAGAGACCCAGTACTTC. The rearrangement links TRBV10-3 to TRBJ2-5; D might be TRBD2 (5 bases). Trimming stripped 0 bases from V and 4 bases from J, with 6 bases between. The V gene's germline CDR1 is ENHRY and CDR2 SYGVKD. The CDR3 is made up of 13 amino acids.

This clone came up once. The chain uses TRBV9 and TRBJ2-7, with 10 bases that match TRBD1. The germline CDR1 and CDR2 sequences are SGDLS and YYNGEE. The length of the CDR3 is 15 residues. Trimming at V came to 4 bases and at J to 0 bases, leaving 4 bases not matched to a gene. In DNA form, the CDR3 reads TGTGCCAGCAGCATAGGACAGGGGGTCTCCTACGAGCAGTACTTC. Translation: CASSIGQGVSYEQYF.

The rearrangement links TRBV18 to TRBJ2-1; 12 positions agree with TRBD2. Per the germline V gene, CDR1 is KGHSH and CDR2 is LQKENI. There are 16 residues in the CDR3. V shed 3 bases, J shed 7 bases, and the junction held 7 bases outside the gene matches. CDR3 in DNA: TGTGCCAGCTCACCGCTACTAGCGGGAGGTGGGAATGAGCAGTTCTTC. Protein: CASSPLLAGGGNEQFF.

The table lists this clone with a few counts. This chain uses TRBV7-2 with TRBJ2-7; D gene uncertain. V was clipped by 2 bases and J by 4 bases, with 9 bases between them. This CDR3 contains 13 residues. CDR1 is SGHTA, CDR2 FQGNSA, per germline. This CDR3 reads CASSLNSFYEQYF. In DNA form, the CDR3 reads TGTGCCAGCAGCTTAAACTCTTTTTACGAGCAGTACTTC.

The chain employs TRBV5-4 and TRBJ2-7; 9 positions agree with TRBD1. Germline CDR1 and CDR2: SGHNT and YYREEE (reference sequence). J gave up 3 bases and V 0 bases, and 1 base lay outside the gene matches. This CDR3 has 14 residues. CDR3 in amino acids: CASSLGTGVYEQYF. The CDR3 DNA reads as TGTGCCAGCAGCTTGGGGACAGGGGTCTACGAGCAGTACTTC.

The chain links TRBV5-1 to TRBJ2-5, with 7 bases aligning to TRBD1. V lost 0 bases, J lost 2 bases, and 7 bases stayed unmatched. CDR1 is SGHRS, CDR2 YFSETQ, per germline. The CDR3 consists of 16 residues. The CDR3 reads CASSLAPDRKQETQYF. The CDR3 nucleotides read TGCGCCAGCAGCTTGGCCCCGGACAGGAAACAAGAGACCCAGTACTTC.

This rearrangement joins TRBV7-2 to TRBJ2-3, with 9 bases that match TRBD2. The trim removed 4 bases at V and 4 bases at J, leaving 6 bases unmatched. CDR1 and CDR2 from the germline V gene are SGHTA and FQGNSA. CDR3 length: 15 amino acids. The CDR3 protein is CASSSTSGPSDTQYF. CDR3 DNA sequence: TGTGCCAGCAGCTCGACTAGCGGCCCGTCAGATACGCAGTATTTT.

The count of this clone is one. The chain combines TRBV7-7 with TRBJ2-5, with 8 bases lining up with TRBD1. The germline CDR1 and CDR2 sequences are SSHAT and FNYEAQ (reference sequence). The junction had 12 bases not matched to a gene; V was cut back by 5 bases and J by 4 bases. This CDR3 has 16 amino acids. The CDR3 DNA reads TGTGCCAGCAGCCAAACCGGACAGGGCTTGGGAGAGACCCAGTACTTC. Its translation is CASSQTGQGLGETQYF.

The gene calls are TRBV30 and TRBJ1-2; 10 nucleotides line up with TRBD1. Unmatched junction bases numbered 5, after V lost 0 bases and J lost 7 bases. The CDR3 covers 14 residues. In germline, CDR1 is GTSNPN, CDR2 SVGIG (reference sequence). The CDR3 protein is CAWSVRDRGFGYTF. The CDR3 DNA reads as TGTGCCTGGAGTGTACGGGACAGGGGTTTTGGCTACACCTTC.

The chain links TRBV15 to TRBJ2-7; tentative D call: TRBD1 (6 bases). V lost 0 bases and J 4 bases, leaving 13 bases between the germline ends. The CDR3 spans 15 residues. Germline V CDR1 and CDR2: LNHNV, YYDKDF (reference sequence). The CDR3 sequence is CATSREAGQGYEQYF. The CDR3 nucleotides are TGTGCCACCAGCAGAGAGGCAGGCCAGGGGTACGAGCAGTACTTC.